This passage covers 2 T cell receptor beta chains from one sample sequenced in a study of CD4+ T cells in melanoma. Measured with immunoSEQ multiplex PCR; TCRdb has only the in-frame clones, and not every one. The sample carries about 140,000 clones, 85% to 95% recorded once. These receptors all stem from a human donor with melanoma.

The chain links TRBV19 to TRBJ2-3; 7 bases agree with TRBD1. This CDR3 region has 17 residues. J gave up 2 bases and V 4 bases, and 12 bases lay outside the gene matches. The germline V gene has CDR1 LNHDA and CDR2 SQIVND (reference sequence). The CDR3 is CASSTGQAYFLTDTQYF. The DNA of the CDR3 is TGTGCCAGTAGTACCGGACAGGCATACTTTCTCACAGATACGCAGTATTTT. The complete variable domain, with remaining parts taken from reference TRBV19 and TRBJ2-3, reads DGGITQSPKYLFRKEGQNVTLSCEQNLNHDAMYWYRQDPGQGLRLIYYSQIVNDFQKGDIAEGYSVSREKKESFPLTVTSAQKNPTAFYLCASSTGQAYFLTDTQYFGPGTRLTVL.

This chain links TRBV10-1 with TRBJ2-2; 7 nucleotides align to TRBD1. CDR1 WNHNN and CDR2 SYGVQD come from the germline V gene (reference sequence). The trim removed 11 bases at V and 0 bases at J, leaving 15 bases unmatched. There are 17 residues in the CDR3. Written as DNA, the CDR3 is TGCGCCCGTTTGTGGCTCAGAGGGGGCGCGAACACCGGGGAGCTGTTTTTT. This encodes CARLWLRGGANTGELFF.